The subject of this entry is one TCR beta chain. Its specificity is not known. Reprocessing the 5' RACE reads, TCRdb reports a single entry for every CDR3 protein and omits DNA. The sample has hundreds of thousands of distinct CDR3 sequences. This CDR3 comprises 14 residues. Germline CDR1 SGHTA, CDR2 FQGNSA. These data belong to a study of T cells expressing NK-cell markers. Study-wide findings and caveats: Among four donors, these clonotypes also ranked first in the CD3+CD56-NKG2C+ fraction.

The material sequenced was blood T cells: a sorted CD56 or NKG2C T cell subset, CD4+ or CD8+ T cells, or bulk PBMC T cells (not recorded which). This receptor was obtained from a man aged 18 to 29 in good health. The genes are TRBV7-2 and TRBJ2-1. The CDR3 is CASSLVVRSNEQFF.